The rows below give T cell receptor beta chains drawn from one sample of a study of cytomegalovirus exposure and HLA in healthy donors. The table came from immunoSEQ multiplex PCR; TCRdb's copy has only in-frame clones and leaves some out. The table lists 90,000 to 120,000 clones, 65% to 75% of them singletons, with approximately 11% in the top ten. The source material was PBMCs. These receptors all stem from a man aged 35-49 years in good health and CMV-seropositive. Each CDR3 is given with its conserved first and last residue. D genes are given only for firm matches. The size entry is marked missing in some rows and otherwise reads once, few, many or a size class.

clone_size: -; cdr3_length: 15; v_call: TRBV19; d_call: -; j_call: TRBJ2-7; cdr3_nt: TGTGCCAGTAGCCTAGTTCTCTCCGGCCCCTACGAGCAGTACTTC; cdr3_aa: CASSLVLSGPYEQYF
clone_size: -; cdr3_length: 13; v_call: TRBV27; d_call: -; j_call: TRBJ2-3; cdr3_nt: TGTGCCAGCAGTTTCGGGAGCACAGATACGCAGTATTTT; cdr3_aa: CASSFGSTDTQYF
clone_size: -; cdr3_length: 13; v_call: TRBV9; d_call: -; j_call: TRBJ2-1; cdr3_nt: TGTGCCAGCAGCGTATCTAGAGGTGATGAGCAGTTCTTC; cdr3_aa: CASSVSRGDEQFF
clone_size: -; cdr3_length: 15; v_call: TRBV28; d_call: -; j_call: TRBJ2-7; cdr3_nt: TGTGCCAGCAGTTTACCCCACTCCAGCGGTAACGAGCAGTACTTC; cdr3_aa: CASSLPHSSGNEQYF
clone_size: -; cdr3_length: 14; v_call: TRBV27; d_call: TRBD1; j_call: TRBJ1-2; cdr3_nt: TGTGCCAGCAGTCCTTCGACAGGGGCTGGTGGCTACACCTTC; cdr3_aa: CASSPSTGAGGYTF
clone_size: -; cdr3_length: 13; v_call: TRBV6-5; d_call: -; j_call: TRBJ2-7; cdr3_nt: TGTGCCAGCAGTTACGCCAGCTCCTACGAGCAGTACTTC; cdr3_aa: CASSYASSYEQYF
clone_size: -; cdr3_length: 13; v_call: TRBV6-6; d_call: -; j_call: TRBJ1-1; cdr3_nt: TGTGCCAGCAGAACAGGAGTGAACACTGAAGCTTTCTTT; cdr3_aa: CASRTGVNTEAFF
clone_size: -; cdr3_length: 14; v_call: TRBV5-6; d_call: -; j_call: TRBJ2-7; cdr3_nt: TGTGCCAGCAGCTTTCGGTCTGCTGTCTACGAGCAGTACTTC; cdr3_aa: CASSFRSAVYEQYF
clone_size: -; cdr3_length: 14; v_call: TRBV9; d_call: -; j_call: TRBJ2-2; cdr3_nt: TGTGCCAGCACCCCGCAGACGAACACCGGGGAGCTGTTTTTT; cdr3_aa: CASTPQTNTGELFF
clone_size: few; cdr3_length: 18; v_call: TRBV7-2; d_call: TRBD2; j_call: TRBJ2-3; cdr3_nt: TGTGCCAGCAGCCGTAGACTAGCGGAGGTCACAAGCACAGATACGCAGTATTTT; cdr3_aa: CASSRRLAEVTSTDTQYF
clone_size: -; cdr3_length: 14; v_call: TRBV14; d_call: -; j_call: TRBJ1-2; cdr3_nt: TGTGCCAGCAGCCAAGACCGGGGTTACTATGGCTACACCTTC; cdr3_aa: CASSQDRGYYGYTF
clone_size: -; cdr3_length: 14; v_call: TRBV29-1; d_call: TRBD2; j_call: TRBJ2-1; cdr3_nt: TGCAGCGCGAAGCGGGAAGGCTCCTACAATGAGCAGTTCTTC; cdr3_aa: CSAKREGSYNEQFF
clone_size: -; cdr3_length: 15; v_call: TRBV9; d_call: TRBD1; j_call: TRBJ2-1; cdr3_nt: TGTGCCAGAAGCCGGGACAGGCCTACCTACAATGAGCAGTTCTTC; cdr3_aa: CARSRDRPTYNEQFF
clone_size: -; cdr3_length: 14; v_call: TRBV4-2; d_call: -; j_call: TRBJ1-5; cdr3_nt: TGTGCCAGCAGCCAAGCTCAAGCGGGGCAGCCCCAGCATTTT; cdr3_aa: CASSQAQAGQPQHF
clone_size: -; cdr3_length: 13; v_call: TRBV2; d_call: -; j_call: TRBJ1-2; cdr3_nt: TGTGCCAGCAGGAGAGGAGGAATCTCCGGCTACACCTTC; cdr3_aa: CASRRGGISGYTF
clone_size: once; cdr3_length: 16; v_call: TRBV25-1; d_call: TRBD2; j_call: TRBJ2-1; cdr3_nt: TGTGCCAGCAGTGATTTAGCGGGAGGGATATACAATGAGCAGTTCTTC; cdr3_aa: CASSDLAGGIYNEQFF
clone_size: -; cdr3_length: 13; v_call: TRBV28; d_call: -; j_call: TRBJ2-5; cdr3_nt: TGTGCCAGCAGTTTTAGTAGTAGAGAGACCCAGTACTTC; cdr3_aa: CASSFSSRETQYF
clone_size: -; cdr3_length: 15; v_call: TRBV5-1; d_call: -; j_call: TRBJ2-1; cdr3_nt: TGCGCCAGCAGCTTCCGGCCCCAGGCATACAATGAGCAGTTCTTC; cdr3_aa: CASSFRPQAYNEQFF
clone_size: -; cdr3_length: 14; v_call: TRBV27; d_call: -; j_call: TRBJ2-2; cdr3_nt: TGTGCCAGCAGTTTCTTCCGGGACACCGGGGAGCTGTTTTTT; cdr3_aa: CASSFFRDTGELFF
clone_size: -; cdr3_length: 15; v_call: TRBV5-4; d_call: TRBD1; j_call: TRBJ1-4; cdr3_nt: TGTGCCAGCACCTTCCAGGGGGCCTCAGATGAAAAACTGTTTTTT; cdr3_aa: CASTFQGASDEKLFF
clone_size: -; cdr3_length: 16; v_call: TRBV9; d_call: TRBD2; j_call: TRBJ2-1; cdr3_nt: TGTGCCAGCAGCGTTAAACTAGCGGAGTTCTACAATGAGCAGTTCTTC; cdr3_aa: CASSVKLAEFYNEQFF
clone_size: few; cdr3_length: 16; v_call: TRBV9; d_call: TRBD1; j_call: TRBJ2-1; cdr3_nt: TGTGCCAGCAGCGTAGGGGACAGGGGAGCCTACAATGAGCAGTTCTTC; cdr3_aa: CASSVGDRGAYNEQFF
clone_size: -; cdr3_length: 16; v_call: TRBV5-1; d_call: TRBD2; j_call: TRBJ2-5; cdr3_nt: TGCGCCAGCAGACTGGCGCTAGCGGGAGGTAGAGAGACCCAGTACTTC; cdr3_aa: CASRLALAGGRETQYF
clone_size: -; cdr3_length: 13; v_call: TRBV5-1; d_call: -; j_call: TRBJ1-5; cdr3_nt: TGCGCCAGCAGCTTGGATAACAATCAGCCCCAGCATTTT; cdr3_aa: CASSLDNNQPQHF
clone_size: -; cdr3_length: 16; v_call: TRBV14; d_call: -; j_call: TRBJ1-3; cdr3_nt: TGTGCCAGCAGCCAAGGGATAGCCAACTCTGGAAACACCATATATTTT; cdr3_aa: CASSQGIANSGNTIYF
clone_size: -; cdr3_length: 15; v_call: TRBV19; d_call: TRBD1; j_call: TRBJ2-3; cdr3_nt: TGTGCCAGTAGTATAGAGGGACAGGGGACAGATACGCAGTATTTT; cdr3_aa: CASSIEGQGTDTQYF
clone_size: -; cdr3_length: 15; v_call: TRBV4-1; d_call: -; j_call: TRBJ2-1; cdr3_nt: TGCGCCAGCAGCCAGCTAGGAACCCCCCACAATGAGCAGTTCTTC; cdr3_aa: CASSQLGTPHNEQFF
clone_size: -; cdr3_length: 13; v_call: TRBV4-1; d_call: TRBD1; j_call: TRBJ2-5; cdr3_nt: TGCGCCAGCAGCCGGACAGGGGAAGAGACCCAGTACTTC; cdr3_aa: CASSRTGEETQYF
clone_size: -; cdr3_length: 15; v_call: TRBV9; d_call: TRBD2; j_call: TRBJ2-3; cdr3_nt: TGTGCCAGCAGCCGGACTAGCGGGAGATCAGATACGCAGTATTTT; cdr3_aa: CASSRTSGRSDTQYF
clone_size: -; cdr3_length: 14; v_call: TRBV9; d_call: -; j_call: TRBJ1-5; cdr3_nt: TGTGCCAGCAACACGGGGTCCAGCAATCAGCCCCAGCATTTT; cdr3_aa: CASNTGSSNQPQHF
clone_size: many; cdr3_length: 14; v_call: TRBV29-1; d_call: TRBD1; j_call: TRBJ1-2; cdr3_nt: TGCAGCGTTGAGGGTGGGACAGACATCTATGGCTACACCTTC; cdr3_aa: CSVEGGTDIYGYTF
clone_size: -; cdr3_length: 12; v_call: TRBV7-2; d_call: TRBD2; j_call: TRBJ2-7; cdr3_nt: TGTGCCAGCAGCGAGACTAGCTGGGAGCAGTACTTC; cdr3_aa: CASSETSWEQYF
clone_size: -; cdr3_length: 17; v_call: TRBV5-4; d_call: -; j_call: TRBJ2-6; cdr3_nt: TGTGCCAGCAGCTTGATCGACAGAATCTCTGGGGCCAACGTCCTGACTTTC; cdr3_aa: CASSLIDRISGANVLTF
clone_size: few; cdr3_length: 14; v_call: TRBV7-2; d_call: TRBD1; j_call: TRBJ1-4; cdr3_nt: TGTGCCAGCAGCAGACAGGGCGGAGGAGAAAAACTGTTTTTT; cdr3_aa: CASSRQGGGEKLFF
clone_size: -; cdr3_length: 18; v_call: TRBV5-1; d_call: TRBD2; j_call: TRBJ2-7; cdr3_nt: TGCGCCAGCAGCCCCGGACTAGCGGGAGGGCCAGGGCGGTACGAGCAGTACTTC; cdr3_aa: CASSPGLAGGPGRYEQYF
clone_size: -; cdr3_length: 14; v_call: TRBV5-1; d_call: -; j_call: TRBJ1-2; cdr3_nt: TGCGCCAGCAGCTTGGACGGGGAGATTTATGGCTACACCTTC; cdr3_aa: CASSLDGEIYGYTF
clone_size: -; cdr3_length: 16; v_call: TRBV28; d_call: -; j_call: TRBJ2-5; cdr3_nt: TGTGCCAGCAGTTTATCCCGGACAGCCGATAGAAAGACCCAGTACTTC; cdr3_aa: CASSLSRTADRKTQYF
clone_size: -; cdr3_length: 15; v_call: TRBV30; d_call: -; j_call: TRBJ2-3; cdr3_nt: TGTGCCTGGAGAGACTGGACAGCCAACACAGATACGCAGTATTTT; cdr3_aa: CAWRDWTANTDTQYF
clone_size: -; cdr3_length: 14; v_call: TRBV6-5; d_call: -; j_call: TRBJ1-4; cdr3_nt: TGTGCCAGCAGATATGGGGGGGCGAATGAAAAACTGTTTTTT; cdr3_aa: CASRYGGANEKLFF
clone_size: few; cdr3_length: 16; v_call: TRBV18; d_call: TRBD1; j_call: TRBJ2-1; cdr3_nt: TGTGCCAGCTCACCACCAGGGACAGAACTCTACAATGAGCAGTTCTTC; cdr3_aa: CASSPPGTELYNEQFF
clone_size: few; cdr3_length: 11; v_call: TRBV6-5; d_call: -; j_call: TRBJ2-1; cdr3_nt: TGTGCCAGCAGCCTAAACAGGGTGAGGTTCTTC; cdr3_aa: CASSLNRVRFF
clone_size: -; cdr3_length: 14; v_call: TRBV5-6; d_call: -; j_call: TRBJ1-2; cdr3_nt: TGTGCCAGCAGCTTGGCGCCAGGGGTAAAGGGCTACACCTTC; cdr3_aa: CASSLAPGVKGYTF
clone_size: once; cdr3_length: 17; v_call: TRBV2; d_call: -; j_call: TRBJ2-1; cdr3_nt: TGTGCCAGCAGTGAAGCGGGGAGGCGGCTTACCTACAATGAGCAGTTCTTC; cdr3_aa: CASSEAGRRLTYNEQFF
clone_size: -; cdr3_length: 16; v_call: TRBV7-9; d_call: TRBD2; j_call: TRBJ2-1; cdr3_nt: TGTGCCAGCAGCTTAGCTGATAGTAGCGGGAGTCTTGAGCAGTTCTTC; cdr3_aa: CASSLADSSGSLEQFF
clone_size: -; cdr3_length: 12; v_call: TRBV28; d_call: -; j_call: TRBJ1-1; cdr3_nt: TGTGCCAGCAGTTTATCACTCACTGAAGCTTTCTTT; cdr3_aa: CASSLSLTEAFF
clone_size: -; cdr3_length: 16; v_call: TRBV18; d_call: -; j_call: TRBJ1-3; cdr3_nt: TGTGCCAGCTCAACTCGACAGCCCAGCTCTGGAAACACCATATATTTT; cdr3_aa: CASSTRQPSSGNTIYF
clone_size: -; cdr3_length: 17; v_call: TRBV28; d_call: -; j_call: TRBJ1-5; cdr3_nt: TGTGCCAGCAGTTTATGGAACGTAACATACGGCAATCAGCCCCAGCATTTT; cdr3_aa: CASSLWNVTYGNQPQHF
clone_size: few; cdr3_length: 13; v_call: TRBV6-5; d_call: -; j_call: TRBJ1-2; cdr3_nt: TGTGCCAGCAGCCCCGCGGGGGAGGGTGGCTACACCTTC; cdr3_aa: CASSPAGEGGYTF
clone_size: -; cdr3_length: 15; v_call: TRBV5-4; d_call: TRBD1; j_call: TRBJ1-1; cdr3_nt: TGTGCCAGCAGCTTGAAAACAGGGGGGAACACTGAAGCTTTCTTT; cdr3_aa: CASSLKTGGNTEAFF
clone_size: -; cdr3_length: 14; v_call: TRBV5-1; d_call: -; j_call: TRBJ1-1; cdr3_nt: TGCGCCAGCAGCCCGGGCGGAGAGGGAGTTCAAGCTTTCTTT; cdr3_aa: CASSPGGEGVQAFF
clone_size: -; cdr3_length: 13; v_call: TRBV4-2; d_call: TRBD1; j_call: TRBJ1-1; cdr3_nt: TGTGCCAGCAGCCAAGATAGGGACAGCTACCCTTTCTTT; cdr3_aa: CASSQDRDSYPFF
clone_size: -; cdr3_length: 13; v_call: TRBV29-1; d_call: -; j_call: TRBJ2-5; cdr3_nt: TGCAGCGTTGAATTACAGGACCAAGAGACCCAGTACTTC; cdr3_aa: CSVELQDQETQYF